The TCR beta chain described here comes from a study of CXCR3-negative and CXCR3-positive naive CD8 T cells. General study findings and limits: Greater hydrophobicity was found in TRB CDR3s of CXCR3-positive naive cells than of CXCR3-negative naive cells.

This CDR3 is 17 amino acids long. CDR1 KGHSH and CDR2 LQKENI come from the germline V gene. The TRB cDNA libraries were prepared by 5' RACE with UMI labels. From the 5' RACE reads, TCRdb lists one entry per CDR3 protein and no DNA. Found here are about 130,000 distinct CDR3 sequences; the top ten clones hold approximately 0.54%. About this clonotype: Its specificity is not known.

The source material was naive CXCR3+ CD8+ T cells from blood. Subset denoted: CD45RO-CCR7+CD27+CD95- naive CD8+ T cells expressing CXCR3 (TNR3+). The chain is built from TRBV18 and TRBJ2-1; lacking DNA, the TRBD2 call made by TCRdb goes unchecked. This TCR came from a human donor in good health. Some clones in this sample may be carry-over from other donors' samples. CDR3 loop: CASSPEKDLPTYNEQFF.